This TCR beta chain is from a study of CD8+ T cells in alopecia areata. Investigators sorted PBMCs to obtain both CD4+ and CD8+ T cells. Germline values: CDR1 SNHLY, CDR2 FYNNEI. This CDR3 comprises 15 residues. Trimming left V 0 bases short and J 7 bases short, with 15 bases between. Details on this clone: Its antigen remains unknown.

After isolation, RNA underwent reverse transcription to generate cDNA as the sequencing template. Profiled with immunoSEQ multiplex PCR; TCRdb holds only in-frame clones, not every one. The sample holds roughly 200,000 clones, roughly three fifths seen once. General observations from the study: More clonal than normal scalp was lesional scalp, particularly alopecia totalis/universalis. Sequencing of scalp samples also captures resident alphabeta T cells of normal skin. Sharing of TCRs across patients appeared less clear than in mice, possibly for HLA-related reasons.

The origin of this receptor is a human donor in good health. V usage is TRBV2 and J usage is TRBJ2-5; D remains ambiguous. The sequencing input was CD8+ T cells sorted from blood. The CDR3 coding sequence is TGTGCCAGCAGTGAAGCGCTTGGCGGCGGCTGGACCCAGTACTTC. Translated, it gives CASSEALGGGWTQYF. Full variable domain (missing parts from reference TRBV2 and TRBJ2-5): EPEVTQTPSHQVTQMGQEVILRCVPISNHLYFYWYRQILGQKVEFLVSFYNNEISEKSEIFDDQFSVERPDGSNFTLKIRSTKLEDSAMYFCASSEALGGGWTQYFGPGTRLLVL.